This passage covers 27 T cell receptor beta chains from one sample sequenced in a study of T cell responses to AZD1222 COVID-19 vaccine. Only in-frame clones appear in the TCRdb table, and some are missing; sequencing was by immunoSEQ multiplex PCR. Among some 100,000 clones, 80% to 90% were seen once, and the ten largest hold more than 8.5%. The sample in question was peripheral blood, obtained 28 days after the second AZD1222 dose. Every receptor here comes from an adult who received the AZD1222 COVID-19 vaccine.

This clone occurred a few times. The rearrangement joins TRBV28 to TRBJ2-7; 8 bases align to TRBD1. The germline V gene encodes CDR1 MDHEN and CDR2 SYDVKM. Germline trimming cut 10 bases from V and 7 bases from J; bases unmatched to any gene: 9. This CDR3 is 12 amino acids long. In nucleotides, the CDR3 is TGTGCCACAAAAACAGGGGGAGAAGAGCAGTACTTC. This encodes CATKTGGEEQYF.

CDR3 coding DNA: TGTGCCAGCAGTTTAGGGGCGGGGGGTGACACCGGGGAGCTGTTTTTT. Amino acid sequence: CASSLGAGGDTGELFF. This sequence joins TRBV27 and TRBJ2-2; 8 bases are shared with TRBD2. The germline gives CDR1 MNHEY, CDR2 SMNVEV (reference sequence). This CDR3 is 16 amino acids long. Trimming at V came to 2 bases and at J to 3 bases, leaving 5 bases not matched to a gene.

The chain carries TRBV7-2 and TRBJ2-1, with 11 positions matching TRBD2. After removal of 5 bases from V and 6 bases from J, the junction contained 3 bases not matched to a gene. From germline, CDR1 is SGHTA and CDR2 FQGNSA. The length of the CDR3 is 14 residues. CDR3 nucleotide sequence: TGTGCCAGCAGCCAGGGACTAGCGGTCAATGAGCAGTTCTTC. It translates to CASSQGLAVNEQFF.

The chain carries TRBV11-2 and TRBJ2-2; D ambiguous. The germline V gene has CDR1 SGHAT and CDR2 FQNNGV. The CDR3 is 15 residues long. V was cut by 1 base and J by 4 bases, with 10 bases left in between. CDR3 in DNA: TGTGCCAGCAGCTTAGGGCTCGCATCCACCGGGGAGCTGTTTTTT. Encoded protein: CASSLGLASTGELFF.

V is TRBV18 and J is TRBJ2-5; the match to TRBD2 covers 11 bases. The germline gives CDR1 KGHSH, CDR2 LQKENI. The CDR3 runs to 16 residues. V gave up 3 bases and J gave up 5 bases; unmatched junction bases: 8. CDR3: CASSPTPSGRWETQYF. The CDR3 DNA sequence: TGTGCCAGCTCACCTACTCCTAGCGGGAGGTGGGAGACCCAGTACTTC.

The V gene is TRBV19, the J gene TRBJ2-2, with 10 positions matching TRBD2. Trimming cost V 2 bases and J 5 bases; bases outside gene matches: 8. Germline assignment: CDR1 LNHDA and CDR2 SQIVND (reference sequence). The CDR3 is 17 residues long. The CDR3 sequence is CASSIRSSGRRTGELFF. In DNA, the CDR3 is TGTGCCAGTAGTATAAGGAGTAGCGGGAGGCGAACCGGGGAGCTGTTTTTT.

This chain joins TRBV9 and TRBJ2-7; TRBD1 agrees at 7 bases. V lost 5 bases to trimming and J lost 1 base; unmatched junction nucleotides: 3. The CDR3 covers 13 residues. CDR1 SGDLS and CDR2 YYNGEE come from the germline V gene. The CDR3 reads CASSAGGSYEQYF. CDR3 sequence (DNA): TGTGCCAGCAGTGCAGGGGGTTCCTACGAGCAGTACTTC.

The chain recombines TRBV7-9 with TRBJ2-1; 8 nucleotides align to TRBD2. The CDR3 is 14 amino acids. From germline, CDR1 is SEHNR and CDR2 FQNEAQ (reference sequence). V was clipped by 5 bases and J by 7 bases; unmatched bases: 7. CDR3 amino acids: CASSPDPGGNEQFF. The CDR3 nucleotides read TGTGCCAGCAGCCCGGACCCGGGGGGGAATGAGCAGTTCTTC.

The V call is TRBV6-6, the J call TRBJ2-1; 11 positions agree with TRBD1. In germline, CDR1 is MNHNY, CDR2 SVGAGI (reference sequence). Losses at the gene ends were 2 bases for V and 7 bases for J; bases not matched to a gene: 4. This CDR3 has 15 amino acids. Here the CDR3 DNA reads TGTGCCAGCAGTTACGGACAGGGGGCAGGGAATGAGCAGTTCTTC. Translation gives CASSYGQGAGNEQFF.

CDR3 region: CASSLNRVGLRGYTF. CDR3 DNA: TGTGCCAGCAGCTTAAATCGTGTCGGACTCAGGGGCTACACCTTC. The J gene is TRBJ1-2, the V gene TRBV7-2; no clear D. The CDR3 is made up of 15 amino acids. Trimming pared 2 bases from V and 8 bases from J, leaving 18 bases between. Germline V CDR1 and CDR2: SGHTA, FQGNSA.

The chain joins TRBV7-2 to TRBJ1-6; 7 nucleotides match TRBD1. After removal of 2 bases from V and 7 bases from J, the junction contained 14 bases not matched to a gene. This CDR3 has 18 residues. CDR1 SGHTA and CDR2 FQGNSA come from the germline V gene. The CDR3 reads CASSLRGGGADRNSPLHF. The CDR3 bases are TGTGCCAGCAGCTTAAGGGGAGGGGGCGCCGACCGGAATTCACCCCTCCACTTT.

The chain links TRBV2 to TRBJ2-1; D is uncertain. The CDR3 sequence is 13 residues long. Germline values: CDR1 SNHLY, CDR2 FYNNEI. The V and J ends lost 3 bases and 7 bases respectively, with 10 bases between them. In DNA form, the CDR3 reads TGTGCCAGCAGTGACATCAGGTTTAATGAGCAGTTCTTC. It codes for CASSDIRFNEQFF.

As regards this clone: A read error may produce the germline difference seen at one junction end. In nucleotides, the CDR3 is TGCGCCAGCAGCCTAGGGACTGGGGGGCTGTTTTTT. Encoded protein: CASSLGTGGLFF. The J gene is TRBJ2-2, the V gene TRBV5-1, with D possibly TRBD2 on 6 matching bases. Germline V gives CDR1 SGHRS, CDR2 YFSETQ. The CDR3 extends over 12 amino acids.

The J gene is TRBJ2-1, the V gene TRBV29-1, with unresolved D. The CDR3 length is 8 residues. Trimming took off 7 bases at V and 7 bases at J, with 2 bases between the two ends. The germline gives CDR1 SQVTM, CDR2 ANQGSEA. As DNA, the CDR3 is TGCAGCGGGAATGAGCAGTTCTTC. Residues: CSGNEQFF.

In its sample, this clone was seen once. The chain has TRBV28 and TRBJ2-7; 7 bases match TRBD2. The CDR3 sequence is 12 residues long. With V trimmed by 9 bases and J by 5 bases, 7 bases remained unmatched. CDR1 is MDHEN and CDR2 is SYDVKM in the germline V gene. The CDR3 nucleotides read TGTGCCAGTTGTTGGGGGAGGGACGAGCAGTACTTC. Its translation: CASCWGRDEQYF. Supplemented by reference TRBV28 and TRBJ2-7, the full variable domain reads DVKVTQSSRYLVKRTGEKVFLECVQDMDHENMFWYRQDPGLGLRLIYFSYDVKMKEKGDIPEGYSVSREKKERFSLILESASTNQTSMYLCASCWGRDEQYFGPGTRLTVT.

The V call is TRBV6-2 or TRBV6-3, the J call TRBJ1-5; no definite D call. The CDR3 has 16 amino acids. Germline V gene sequence: CDR1 MNHEY, CDR2 SVGEGT. V was cut by 0 bases and J by 5 bases, with 14 bases left in between. The CDR3 coding sequence is TGTGCCAGCAGTTACTCGGATTTCAGGATCGATCAGCCCCAGCATTTT. It specifies CASSYSDFRIDQPQHF.

This clone was recorded only once. The chain combines TRBV28 with TRBJ1-1; TRBD1 matches 7 bases. Germline CDR1 MDHEN, CDR2 SYDVKM. The V gene end was trimmed by 6 bases and the J gene end by 3 bases; junction bases not matched to a gene: 16. The CDR3 spans 17 residues. The CDR3 here is CASRRWTGVPEDTEAFF. The CDR3 coding sequence is TGTGCCAGCAGGAGATGGACAGGAGTGCCTGAGGACACTGAAGCTTTCTTT.

The CDR3 DNA is TGTGCCAGCAGAAACGGACTAGCGGGAGAAGAGACCCAGTACTTC. Residues: CASRNGLAGEETQYF. This chain connects TRBV6-5 to TRBJ2-5; 13 bases line up with TRBD2. Germline assignment: CDR1 MNHEY and CDR2 SVGAGI. V shed 6 bases and J 3 bases; nucleotides not matched to a gene: 4. The CDR3 extends over 15 amino acids.

This chain joins TRBV10-3 and TRBJ1-1; weak D call: TRBD1 (5 bases). This CDR3 comprises 12 residues. The V end lost 5 bases, the J end lost 2 bases, and 6 bases lay between the germline ends. CDR1 and CDR2 from the germline V gene are ENHRY and SYGVKD. The DNA for the CDR3 is TGTGCCATCAGTACAGGAAACACTGAAGCTTTCTTT. Its translation: CAISTGNTEAFF.

This rearrangement joins TRBV5-1 to TRBJ1-1; D is undetermined. Trimming pared 0 bases from V and 1 base from J, leaving 7 bases between. This CDR3 contains 14 residues. Germline V CDR1 and CDR2: SGHRS, YFSETQ. CDR3 sequence (DNA): TGCGCCAGCAGCTTGGGTCCCCCGAACACTGAAGCTTTCTTT. Its translation is CASSLGPPNTEAFF.

The chain carries TRBV6-5 and TRBJ2-7; TRBD2 is a possible D gene (7 bases). Trimming cost V 5 bases and J 6 bases, with 17 bases left between them. The CDR3 consists of 14 residues. CDR1 is MNHEY, CDR2 SVGAGI, per germline. In DNA form, the CDR3 reads TGTGCCAGCAGTAGGGGGGGGCTTATATCCGAGCAGTACTTC. Amino acids: CASSRGGLISEQYF.

The V gene is TRBV12-5, the J gene TRBJ1-4; D unclear. CDR3 length: 14 amino acids. V was pared by 6 bases and J by 3 bases, with 11 bases between. Looked up from germline, CDR1 is LGHNT and CDR2 is FRNRAP. The CDR3 DNA reads TGTGCTAGTGGATCGGGGTTTTCTAATGAAAAACTGTTTTTT. Protein: CASGSGFSNEKLFF. Full variable domain (missing parts from reference TRBV12-5 and TRBJ1-4): DARVTQTPRHKVTEMGQEVTMRCQPILGHNTVFWYRQTMMQGLELLAYFRNRAPLDDSGMPKDRFSAEMPDATLATLKIQPSEPRDSAVYFCASGSGFSNEKLFFGSGTQLSVL.

The chain's CDR3 is CASSQPTGNTEAFF. CDR3 DNA sequence: TGTGCCAGCAGCCAACCGACAGGGAACACTGAAGCTTTCTTT. This rearrangement joins TRBV3-1 (or the pseudogene TRBV3-2) to TRBJ1-1, with a weak D call TRBD1 (6 bases). This CDR3 contains 14 residues. Germline loops: CDR1 LGHDT, CDR2 YNNKEL (reference sequence). V was cut by 2 bases and J by 1 base, with 8 bases left in between.

The CDR3 bases are TGTGCCAGCAGCCTCCAGGGTTCCTACAATGAGCAGTTCTTC. Its protein product is CASSLQGSYNEQFF. The rearrangement uses TRBV25-1 and TRBJ2-1, with a weak D call TRBD1 (5 bases). The V gene lost 6 bases and the J gene lost 1 base, with 10 bases spanning the gap. The germline V gene encodes CDR1 MGHDK and CDR2 SYGVNS. CDR3 length: 14 residues.

The rearrangement uses TRBV27 and TRBJ2-1; 8 nucleotides agree with TRBD2. The CDR3 spans 15 residues. Looked up from germline, CDR1 is MNHEY and CDR2 is SMNVEV (reference sequence). Losses at the gene ends were 8 bases for V and 10 bases for J; bases not matched to a gene: 16. The CDR3 DNA is TGTGCCAGCCACTTCAAAGGGAGCGGGAGTGGGGAGCAGTTCTTC. Protein: CASHFKGSGSGEQFF.

The V call is TRBV2, the J call TRBJ2-4; 7 positions match TRBD1. This CDR3 comprises 16 residues. J gave up 1 base and V 3 bases, and 6 bases lay outside the gene matches. From germline, CDR1 is SNHLY and CDR2 FYNNEI. The CDR3, as DNA: TGTGCCAGCAGTGAGGGCAGGGGGATGGCCAAAAACATTCAGTACTTC. Residues: CASSEGRGMAKNIQYF.

The chain recombines TRBV5-1 with TRBJ2-3, with D unresolved. Deletions cut 1 base from V and 4 bases from J, with 4 bases between. The length of the CDR3 is 12 residues. Germline assignment: CDR1 SGHRS and CDR2 YFSETQ. The CDR3 DNA sequence: TGCGCCAGCAGCTTGAATTCAGATACGCAGTATTTT. Amino acid sequence: CASSLNSDTQYF. Together with reference TRBV5-1 and TRBJ2-3, the CDR3 gives the full variable domain: KAGVTQTPRYLIKTRGQQVTLSCSPISGHRSVSWYQQTPGQGLQFLFEYFSETQRNKGNFPGRFSGRQFSNSRSEMNVSTLELGDSALYLCASSLNSDTQYFGPGTRLTVL.